Given below is one T cell receptor (beta chain) in context. Its antigen is currently not known. Base-call qualities are not available, and no considerably larger clone is one nucleotide away. The cohort consisted of 600 or so healthy bone marrow donors. At the time of sampling, every cohort member was nominally healthy, though immune exposures that went unrecorded were likely present. The donor tested CMV seropositive and was one of the 289 seropositive cohort members. Every donor gave a peripheral blood sample, and the peripheral blood mononuclear cells from that sample were used for TCR beta sequencing. The Qiagen DNeasy Blood Extraction Kit was used to extract genomic DNA from the blood cell samples. These data are taken from a study of cytomegalovirus exposure and HLA in healthy donors (dated by TCRdb to between 2016 and 2019). At the level of the whole study: An earlier analysis of roughly 570 of the donors reported 250 to 350 Gb of sequence data and around 110 million unique TCR beta sequences obtained from 150 million to 200 million T cells. Besides the first cohort of approximately 670 subjects, a separate validation cohort made up of some 110 different subjects was used. Among over 350 genotyped donors of the cohort, an average of around 240,000 unique TCR beta nucleotide sequences were sequenced per donor, approximately 20% of them non-productive. In the later analysis, no new phenotypic data were used to find candidate immune exposures; instead, reliance was placed on TCR beta sequences and their occurrence across donors. HLA typing included class I and class II loci at four-digit resolution. In an earlier analysis of 500 to 650 of the donors, high-throughput TCR beta sequencing was used to judge whether each TCR beta V gene segment behaved as functional or pseudogenic. The number of donors typed differed by locus, with roughly 629-640 for A, B, C, DRB1 and DQB1, over 500 for DQA1, 600 to 610 for DPA1, and 400 to 490 for DPB1. All discovery cohort repertoires had been generated using a single sequencing platform. An early release that covered approximately 600 HLA-typed donors contained approximately 300 gigabases of sequencing data and approximately 85 million unique TCR sequences. The study profiled the T cell repertoires of some 610 subjects by immunosequencing and related them to cytomegalovirus serostatus. A later genetic analysis used genome-wide SNP genotypes for about three fifths of the 666 donors, treating that subset as a discovery cohort. In a later analysis, previously published TCR beta repertoires from fewer than 750 donors were re-analyzed and high-resolution HLA genotyping was added so that TCR occurrence patterns could be studied. Of the approximately 400 genotyped donors, approximately 82% fell in the genetic ancestry cluster associated with self-reported Caucasian donors. The study aimed to test whether signatures of past pathogen exposure could be identified by cataloging public T cell receptors. To predict cytomegalovirus infection status, the study combined high-throughput TCR immunosequencing, statistical association of individual TCRs with disease status, and machine learning. Four to six DR-DQ haplotypes were handled as single units for association and clustering, since linkage in the cohort was strong. Alongside the repertoire data, information on donor age, sex, ethnicity and CMV serostatus was compiled. The investigation overall reported the following: The classifier was reported to diagnose cytomegalovirus status with high specificity and sensitivity in both the original cohort and the validation cohort. The only immune exposure information available for the cohort was CMV serostatus. An earlier analysis of approximately 600 of the donors showed that most TCR beta V segments appeared in productive rearrangements either about 87% or about 30% of the time, which broadly matched IMGT annotations. A later genetic analysis reported fewer N-insertions in productive TCRs among donors in an Asian-associated ancestry cluster than the roughly 640-donor mean. A later analysis reported that several top co-occurrence clusters appeared linked to parvovirus B19, influenza, CMV and Epstein-Barr virus. A further reported finding was that TCR beta sequences accurately predicted the HLA-A and HLA-B alleles for most subjects in the first cohort. A later genetic analysis associated a missense DCLRE1C variant with V-gene and J-gene trimming of TCR beta chains, and an independent cohort replicated the association. In a later analysis, most CMV-associated TCR beta chains were found to appear HLA-restricted, with HLA associations seemingly driven largely by CMV exposure. In a later analysis, the rate of TCR association differed among HLA loci, with DRB1 alleles having the most associated TCRs and HLA-C alleles having the fewest. Because HLA typing was unavailable for some donors at each locus, only the typed subset was used in association tests. It was suggested by the authors that the approach could potentially be generalized to other disease states and immunological phenotypes. Because counts were too low, some 16 rarely observed V segments, including chromosome 9 orphons, were excluded from the earlier analysis of several hundred of the donors. The study gave a list of 150 to 200 TCR beta chains associated with cytomegalovirus. In a later analysis, HLA-associated TCR beta chains were found to be more clonally expanded and to have lower generation probabilities than equally common non-associated chains. Linkage disequilibrium might explain the correlated functional status among segregating V segments, but an unknown experimental factor could not be excluded. When HLA alleles, especially DR and DQ, strongly co-occurred, TCR associations were difficult to assign to individual alleles. Across donors, most TCR sequences were observed very rarely, whereas some public TCRs were present in many individuals. In vitro tests confirmed that a few of the cytomegalovirus-associated TCR beta chains recognize cytomegalovirus antigens. In a later analysis, 16,951 TCR beta sequences were associated with specific HLA alleles at a false discovery rate of 0.05. Roughly uniform sequencing depth across donors was assumed in presence/absence analyses, although this assumption may not hold. A cluster of highly shared sequence variants was judged likely to represent a technical artifact of the sequencing pipeline. This cohort had only TCR beta chains sequenced, and the lack of alpha or paired-chain data limited which features could be detected.

The library was produced with the immunoSEQ multiplex PCR assay. For the multiplex PCR, a mixture combining 60 forward primers for TCR Vbeta segments and 13 reverse primers for TCR Jbeta segments was used. Amplification of the CDR3 region of rearranged TCR beta genes was performed with a multiplex PCR assay on genomic DNA. The amplified TCR beta libraries were sequenced on the Illumina HiSeq System as 87-base-pair reads. The study's own analysis went as follows. A later analysis counted about 80 million unique TCR beta chains across the roughly 700 repertoires, and around 9.9 million of these chains were shared by at least two donors. Raw reads were error-corrected and collapsed into unique sequences by a nearest-neighbor algorithm in which closely related sequences were merged to remove PCR and sequencing errors. Alignment of CDR3 sequences to IMGT reference sequences was used to assign V, D and J gene segments. For a sequence to be retained, a match of at least six nucleotides was required to both a V gene segment and a J gene segment. A rearrangement was called productive if the CDR3 had no stop codons and remained in frame with V and J, and every other rearrangement was called non-productive. Following IMGT convention, CDR3 was defined as the stretch from the second conserved V-encoded cysteine to the conserved J-encoded phenylalanine. Sequences without an unambiguous match to a single V gene segment were excluded from the earlier analysis of a few hundred of the donors. In an earlier analysis of 587 of the donors, V segments were called functional above 56.7% productive rearrangements and were called segregating when the between-donor standard deviation exceeded 5%. A statistical classification framework was built for diagnosing cytomegalovirus status from the catalog of TCR beta chain sequences. V and J gene assignment, in a later analysis, came from comparing TCR nucleotide sequences with IMGT/GENE-DB human TR gene sequences. Using the TCRdist pipeline, a later analysis assigned CDR3 sequences along with most-parsimonious VDJ recombination scenarios. In a later analysis, each TCR beta chain was defined by its CDR3 amino acid sequence together with its V-gene family, and reads without a unique V-gene family were excluded. A later analysis removed several hundred highly shared, low-generation-probability nucleotide sequences to deal with suspected cross-contamination and a sequencing artifact. In a later analysis, a clonal expansion index was calculated for each public chain from normalized within-repertoire ranks of inferred template counts. A later analysis computed generation probabilities with a VDJ recombination model fitted to out-of-frame rearrangements, and checked the results against IGoR. In a later analysis, hypergeometric tests were used to score TCR-TCR, TCR-HLA and TCR-CMV co-occurrence, with a repertoire-size bias correction applied to TCR pairs. A later analysis estimated false discovery rates by permuting HLA or CMV assignments 20 times. In a later analysis, co-occurring TCRs were grouped with DBSCAN, and TCRdist sequence similarity was added when clustering was performed within HLA-allele-positive subsets. Co-occurrence clustering excluded repertoires with fewer than 30,000 or more than 120,000 public chains, plus five with anomalous nucleotide sharing. The immuneACCESS repertoire file appears here via TCRdb, limited to in-frame rearrangements. These files lack a portion of the clones; in checked studies, under half of the deficit traces to unresolved V genes, and the cause of the others is not known. That table supplies the V and J calls and clone size; D and trimming were determined from the DNA. The sample profile shows roughly 180,000 clones; approximately 71% of them were found once. The ten largest clones capture around 7.7% of the sample.

The sequenced material came from PBMCs. The clonotype originates from a woman aged 40-49 years in good health and CMV-seropositive.

CDR3 sequence: CASRRGLAGISEQFF. The bases are TGTGCCAGCAGACGGGGACTAGCGGGTATAAGTGAGCAGTTCTTC. The rearranged chain carries TRBV27 and TRBJ2-1; the central 12 bases match TRBD2. Spanning cysteine to phenylalanine, the CDR3 consists of 15 amino acids. Left in the record is the CDR3 DNA by itself, 45 bases read in frame from the first base. Germline trimming amounts to 6 bases on V and 9 bases on J, with 9 as the count of junction bases outside the gene matches. Based on the germline V gene (reference sequence), the CDR1 and CDR2 sequences are MNHEY and SMNVEV.